Listed here is a single TCR beta chain. What it recognizes is unknown. This specimen belongs to a study of cytomegalovirus exposure and HLA in healthy donors. Study-wide findings and caveats: Associated with HLA alleles at 0.05 false discovery rate in a later analysis were 16,951 TCR beta sequences.

The primer mix had 60 Vbeta and 13 Jbeta primers. The assay was immunoSEQ multiplex PCR, and TCRdb's table has in-frame clones only and misses some. The data contain 35,000 to 50,000 clones, 60% to 70% of them singletons. Sequencing input: PBMCs. The receptor was isolated from a man aged 55-75 years in good health and CMV-seropositive.

CDR3 amino acids: CASSSRGVRGETQYF. CDR3 coding DNA: TGTGCCAGCAGCTCCCGGGGGGTGAGGGGAGAGACCCAGTACTTC. V gene TRBV7-9 combines with J gene TRBJ2-5, with 7 bases identical to TRBD2. The germline gives CDR1 SEHNR, CDR2 FQNEAQ (reference sequence). J gave up 4 bases and V 4 bases, and 9 bases lay outside the gene matches. The CDR3 totals 15 residues.